These 2 T cell receptor beta chains share one sample of origin, sequenced in a study of shared clonotypes between healthy human individuals. As defined, naive CD8 cells were CD45RO-negative and positively selected for CCR7, with terminally differentiated effector memory CD45RA+ cells excluded. The repertoire was sequenced with immunoSEQ multiplex PCR; TCRdb's copy has only in-frame clones and lacks some. This table holds approximately 1.9 million clones, around 93% found once. Input material: naive CD8+ T cells from PBMCs. These receptors originate from a man aged 18 to 29 in good health. Some clones in this sample may be carry-over from other donors' samples.

Only one count was recorded for this clone. This chain uses TRBV5-6 with TRBJ1-2; 7 bases are a match to TRBD1. CDR3 length equals 15 residues. From germline, CDR1 is SGHDT and CDR2 YYEEEE. With V trimmed by 5 bases and J by 0 bases, 7 bases remained unmatched. CDR3 residues: CASSLPGTANYGYTF. Written as DNA, the CDR3 is TGTGCCAGCAGTCTTCCCGGGACAGCTAACTATGGCTACACCTTC. The full variable domain, completed using reference TRBV5-6 and TRBJ1-2, is DAGVTQSPTHLIKTRGQQVTLRCSPKSGHDTVSWYQQALGQGPQFIFQYYEEEERQRGNFPDRFSGHQFPNYSSELNVNALLLGDSALYLCASSLPGTANYGYTFGSGTRLTVV.

V gene TRBV15 combines with J gene TRBJ2-7; D unresolved. Trimming cost V 1 base and J 10 bases, with 14 bases left between them. Per germline, CDR1 LNHNV and CDR2 YYDKDF (reference sequence). The CDR3 spans 13 residues. In nucleotides, the CDR3 is TGTGCCACCAGCAGAGCCTTTAATTTGGGACAGTACTTC. Translated: CATSRAFNLGQYF.